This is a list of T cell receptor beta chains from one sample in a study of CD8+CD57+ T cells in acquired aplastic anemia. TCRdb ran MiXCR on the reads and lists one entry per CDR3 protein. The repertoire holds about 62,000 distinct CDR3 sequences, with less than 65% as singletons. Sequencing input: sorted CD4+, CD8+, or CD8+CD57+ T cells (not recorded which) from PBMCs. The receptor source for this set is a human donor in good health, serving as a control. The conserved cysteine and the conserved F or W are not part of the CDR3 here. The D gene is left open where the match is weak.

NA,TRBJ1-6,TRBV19,ASSATGNNSPLH
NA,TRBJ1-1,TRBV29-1,SFVGEGTEAF
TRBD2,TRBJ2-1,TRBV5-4,ASSLVGTSGFHEQF
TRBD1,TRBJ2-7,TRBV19,ASSMGQNTGEQY
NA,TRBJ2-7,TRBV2,ASSYRDPGEQY
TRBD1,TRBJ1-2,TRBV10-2,ASSEGQNYGYT
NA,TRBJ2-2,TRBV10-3,AITRANTGELF
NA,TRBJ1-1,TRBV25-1,ASSPPRGVNTEAF
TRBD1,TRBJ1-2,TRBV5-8,ASSFRDSSINYGYT
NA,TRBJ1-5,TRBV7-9,ASSLRQKYQPQH
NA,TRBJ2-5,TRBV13,ASSPPGGFGETQY
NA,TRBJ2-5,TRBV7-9,ASSLSEGETQY
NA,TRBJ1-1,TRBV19,ASSPKKTGGGMNTEAF
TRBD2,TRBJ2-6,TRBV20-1,SARVIRVAGLSGANVLT
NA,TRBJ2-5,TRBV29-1,SVGRGLGFVETQY
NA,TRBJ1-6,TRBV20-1,SARVVSANSPLH